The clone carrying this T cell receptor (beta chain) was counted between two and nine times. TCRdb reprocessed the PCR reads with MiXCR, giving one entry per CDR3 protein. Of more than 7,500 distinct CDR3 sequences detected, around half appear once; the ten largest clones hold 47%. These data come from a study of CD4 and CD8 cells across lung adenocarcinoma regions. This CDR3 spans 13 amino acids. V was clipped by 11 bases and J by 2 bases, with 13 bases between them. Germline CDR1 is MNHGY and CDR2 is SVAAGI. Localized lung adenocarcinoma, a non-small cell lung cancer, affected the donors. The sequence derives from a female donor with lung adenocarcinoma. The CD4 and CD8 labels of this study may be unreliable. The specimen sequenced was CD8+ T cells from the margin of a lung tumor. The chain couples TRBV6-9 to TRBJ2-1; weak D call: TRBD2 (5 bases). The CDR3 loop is CAGEGLTYNEQFF. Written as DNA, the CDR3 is TGTGCCGGAGAGGGCCTAACCTACAATGAGCAGTTCTTC.